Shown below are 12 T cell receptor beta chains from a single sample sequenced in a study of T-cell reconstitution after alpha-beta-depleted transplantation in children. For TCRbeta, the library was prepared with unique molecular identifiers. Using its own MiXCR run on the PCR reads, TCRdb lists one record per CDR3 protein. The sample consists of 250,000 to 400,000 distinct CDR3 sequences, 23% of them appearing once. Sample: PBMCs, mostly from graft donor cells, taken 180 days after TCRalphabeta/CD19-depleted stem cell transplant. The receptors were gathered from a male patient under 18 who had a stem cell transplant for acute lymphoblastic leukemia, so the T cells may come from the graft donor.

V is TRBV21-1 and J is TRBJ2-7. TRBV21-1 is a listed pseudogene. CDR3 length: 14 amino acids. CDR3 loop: CASSKPYGPYEQYF. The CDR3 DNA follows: TGTGCCAGCAGCAAACCGTATGGTCCCTACGAGCAGTACTTC.

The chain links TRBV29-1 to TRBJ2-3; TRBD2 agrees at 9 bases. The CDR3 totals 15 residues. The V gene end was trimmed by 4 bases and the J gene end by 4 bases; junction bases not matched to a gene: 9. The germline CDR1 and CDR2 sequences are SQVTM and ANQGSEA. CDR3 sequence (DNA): TGCAGCGTTGTTGTTAGCGGGAGTGGCGCAGATACGCAGTATTTT. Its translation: CSVVVSGSGADTQYF.

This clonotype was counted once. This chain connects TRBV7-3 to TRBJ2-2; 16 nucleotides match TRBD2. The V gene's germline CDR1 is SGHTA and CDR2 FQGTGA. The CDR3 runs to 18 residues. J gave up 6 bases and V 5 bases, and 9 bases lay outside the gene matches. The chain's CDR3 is CASSLGLAGGPYAGELFF. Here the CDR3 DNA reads TGTGCCAGCAGCCTGGGACTAGCGGGAGGGCCATACGCCGGGGAGCTGTTTTTT. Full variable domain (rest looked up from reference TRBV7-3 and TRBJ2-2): GAGVSQTPSNKVTEKGKYVELRCDPISGHTALYWYRQSLGQGPEFLIYFQGTGAADDSGLPNDRFFAVRPEGSVSTLKIQRTERGDSAVYLCASSLGLAGGPYAGELFFGEGSRLTVL.

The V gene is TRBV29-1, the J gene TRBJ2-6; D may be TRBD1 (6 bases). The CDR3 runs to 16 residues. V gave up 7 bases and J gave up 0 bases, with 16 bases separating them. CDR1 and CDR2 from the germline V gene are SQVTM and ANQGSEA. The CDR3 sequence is CSEDRDIGSGANVLTF. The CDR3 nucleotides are TGCAGCGAGGACCGGGACATTGGCTCTGGGGCCAACGTCCTGACTTTC.

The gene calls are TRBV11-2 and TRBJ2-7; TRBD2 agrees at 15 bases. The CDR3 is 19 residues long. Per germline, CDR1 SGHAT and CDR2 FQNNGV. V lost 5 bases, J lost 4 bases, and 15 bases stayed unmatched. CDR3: CASSPPGLAGGIRGYEQYF. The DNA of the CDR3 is TGTGCCAGCAGCCCGCCGGGACTAGCGGGAGGCATTAGAGGGTACGAGCAGTACTTC.

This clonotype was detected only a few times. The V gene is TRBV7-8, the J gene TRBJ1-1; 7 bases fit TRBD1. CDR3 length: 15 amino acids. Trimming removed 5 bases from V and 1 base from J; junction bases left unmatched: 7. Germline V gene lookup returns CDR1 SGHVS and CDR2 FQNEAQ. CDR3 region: CASSVHRGWNTEAFF. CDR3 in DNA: TGTGCCAGCAGCGTGCACAGGGGATGGAACACTGAAGCTTTCTTT.

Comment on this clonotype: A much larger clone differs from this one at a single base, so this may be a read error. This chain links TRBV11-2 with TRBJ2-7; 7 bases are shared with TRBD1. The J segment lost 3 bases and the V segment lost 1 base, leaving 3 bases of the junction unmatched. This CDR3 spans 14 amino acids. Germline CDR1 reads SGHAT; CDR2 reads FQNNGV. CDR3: CASSLAGQNYEQYF. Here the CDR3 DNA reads TGTGCCAGCAGCTTAGCGGGACAGAACTACGAGCAGTACTTC.

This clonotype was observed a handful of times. In DNA, the CDR3 is TGTGCCAGCAGTTACAGTTGGGCTAGCGGGGGCCACGAGCAGTACTTC. This encodes CASSYSWASGGHEQYF. This chain uses TRBV6-5 with TRBJ2-7; 10 bases match TRBD2. V lost 2 bases to trimming and J lost 5 bases; unmatched junction nucleotides: 9. Germline V CDR1 and CDR2: MNHEY, SVGAGI. The CDR3 spans 16 residues.

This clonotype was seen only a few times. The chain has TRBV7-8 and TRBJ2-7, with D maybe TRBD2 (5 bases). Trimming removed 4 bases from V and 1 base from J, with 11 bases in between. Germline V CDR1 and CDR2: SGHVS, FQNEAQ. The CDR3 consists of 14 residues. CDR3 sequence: CASSWTLNSYEQYF. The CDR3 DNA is TGTGCCAGCAGCTGGACTTTAAATTCCTACGAGCAGTACTTC.

CDR3 region: CASSPWSGHSDEQFF. In nucleotides, the CDR3 is TGTGCCAGCAGCCCTTGGAGCGGGCACTCGGATGAGCAGTTCTTC. The chain joins TRBV11-2 to TRBJ2-1, with a tentative D call TRBD2 (6 bases). Trimming removed 5 bases from V and 8 bases from J, with 19 bases in between. The germline V gene encodes CDR1 SGHAT and CDR2 FQNNGV. The CDR3 has 15 residues.

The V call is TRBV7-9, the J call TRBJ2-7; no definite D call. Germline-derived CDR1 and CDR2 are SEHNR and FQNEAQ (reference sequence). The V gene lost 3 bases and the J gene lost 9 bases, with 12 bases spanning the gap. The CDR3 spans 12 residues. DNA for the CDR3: TGTGCCAGCAGCTTTCATGAAACTGGGCAGTACTTC. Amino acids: CASSFHETGQYF.

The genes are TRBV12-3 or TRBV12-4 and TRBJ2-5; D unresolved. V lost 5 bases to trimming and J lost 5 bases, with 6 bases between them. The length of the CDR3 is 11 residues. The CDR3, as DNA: TGTGCCAGCAGTGATGGCGAGACCCAGTACTTC. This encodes CASSDGETQYF.